These T cell receptor beta chains were read from a single sample in a study of blood T cells in healthy people across ages. TCRdb redid the calling of the 5' RACE reads with MiXCR, one entry per CDR3 protein. In the table there are 900,000 to 950,000 distinct CDR3 sequences, about 29% of which are singletons. The same sample was also studied in work on T cells of mothers and their children.

The specimen was blood. All receptors come from a woman between 35 and 50 years old in good health. CDR3s include the opening cysteine and the closing phenylalanine or tryptophan. D genes are given only for firm matches. Clone size is shown for a subset of rows, as once, few, many or a class of expanded clone.

J,size,V,D,DNA,CDR3
TRBJ2-1,NA,TRBV11-3,TRBD2,TGTGCCAGCGGCTTCGGACTAGCGGGGGGAGATGAGCAGTTCTTC,CASGFGLAGGDEQFF
TRBJ2-5,many,TRBV5-1,NA,TGCGCCAGCAGGTCCGGGGCAGAGACCCAGTACTTC,CASRSGAETQYF
TRBJ2-7,NA,TRBV6-2/TRBV6-3,NA,TGTGCCAGCAGTTCAATTACAGGGATCTACGAGCAGTACTTC,CASSSITGIYEQYF
TRBJ1-1,NA,TRBV29-1,NA,TGCAGCGCTGGTGAGGTGGGCACTGAAGCTTTCTTT,CSAGEVGTEAFF
TRBJ2-1,NA,TRBV6-1,TRBD1,TGTGCCAGCAGTGAAAAGGGGGCGCGGGATGAGCAGTTCTTC,CASSEKGARDEQFF
TRBJ2-7,many,TRBV7-9,NA,TGTGCCAGCAGCCCGACAGGAAACCCCTACGAGCAGTACTTC,CASSPTGNPYEQYF
TRBJ1-1,few,TRBV4-1,TRBD1,TGCGCCAGCAGCCAAGATGAACCGGGACAGGGATTGCGGAACACTGAAGCTTTCTTT,CASSQDEPGQGLRNTEAFF
TRBJ1-2,NA,TRBV18,NA,TGTGCCAGCTCACCCCAGGGTGGCAGCCCTTTCTATGGCTACACCTTC,CASSPQGGSPFYGYTF
TRBJ2-1,few,TRBV20-1,NA,TGCAGTGCTCCTTGGGCAGACAATGAGCAGTTCTTC,CSAPWADNEQFF
TRBJ2-2,NA,TRBV12-3/TRBV12-4,TRBD1,TGTGCCAGCAGTCTAAGTCATGGGACAGGGCAGGGCGGGGAGCTGTTTTTT,CASSLSHGTGQGGELFF
TRBJ2-7,NA,TRBV28,TRBD1,TGTGCCAGCAGCCTAGGTGGACAGGGGAACGGCGAGCAGTACTTC,CASSLGGQGNGEQYF
TRBJ2-1,NA,TRBV7-2,TRBD2,TGTGCCACCTCGACTAGCGGGGGCGGAAACAATGAGCAGTTCTTC,CATSTSGGGNNEQFF
TRBJ2-5,few,TRBV9,TRBD2,TGTGCCAGCAGCGGAGCGGGGGGGCCGGAGACCCAGTACTTC,CASSGAGGPETQYF
TRBJ1-5,NA,TRBV12-3/TRBV12-4,NA,TGTGCCAGCAGTTTGCGCAGGGGAAGACAGCCCCAGCATTTT,CASSLRRGRQPQHF
TRBJ2-7,NA,TRBV12-3/TRBV12-4,NA,TGTGCCAGAAGTTTATCCCGCGAGCAGTACTTC,CARSLSREQYF
TRBJ1-1,NA,TRBV4-3,NA,TGCGCCAGCAGCCAAGAGGGTTCGGCTTTCTTT,CASSQEGSAFF
TRBJ2-7,many,TRBV20-1,TRBD1,TGCAGTGCCAGGGACAGGGGGGAGTCCTACGAGCAGTACTTC,CSARDRGESYEQYF
TRBJ1-6,NA,TRBV5-5,NA,TGTGCCAGCAGCTTGCAGGGAGGGGGCTCCTATAATTCACCCCTCCACTTT,CASSLQGGGSYNSPLHF
TRBJ1-2,few,TRBV7-9,NA,TGTGCCAGCAGCCCGACGGACAGCAACTATGGCTACACCTTC,CASSPTDSNYGYTF
TRBJ2-7,few,TRBV6-5,NA,TGTGCCAGCAAAGATGCAGGCGTCTACGAGCAGTACTTC,CASKDAGVYEQYF
TRBJ1-5,NA,TRBV7-9,TRBD1,TGTGCCAGCAGTTCCCCAGGGGGCGATCAGCCCCAGCATTTT,CASSSPGGDQPQHF
TRBJ2-7,many,TRBV5-6,NA,TGTGCCAGCAGCTTAGTCGAGTCGTTCTCCTACGAGCAGTACTTC,CASSLVESFSYEQYF
TRBJ1-2,NA,TRBV5-6,NA,TGTGCCAGCAGCTTGCAGAACTCTAACTATGGCTACACCTTC,CASSLQNSNYGYTF
TRBJ1-1,few,TRBV20-1,NA,TGCAGTGCTCCCATTCCGGGTGTCACTGAAGCTTTCTTT,CSAPIPGVTEAFF
TRBJ1-1,many,TRBV4-1,NA,TGCGCCAGCAGCCAAGTGGCGAGGAACACTGAAGCTTTCTTT,CASSQVARNTEAFF
TRBJ2-3,NA,TRBV5-1,NA,TGCGCCAGCAGCTCCCGTTTTGGGTTTACGGATACGCAGTATTTT,CASSSRFGFTDTQYF
TRBJ2-5,many,TRBV10-3,NA,TGTGCCACCCAGGGGACGGGCGGGGCCTTCCAAGAGACCCAGTACTTC,CATQGTGGAFQETQYF
TRBJ1-2,NA,TRBV7-9,NA,TGTGCCAGCAGCCAAGTAGGACTTTCTAACTATGGCTACACCTTC,CASSQVGLSNYGYTF
TRBJ2-5,many,TRBV20-1,NA,TGCAGTGCTAGATTCCCGGGGTCTAAGGGTAGGGAGACCCAGTACTTC,CSARFPGSKGRETQYF
TRBJ1-2,many,TRBV5-1,NA,TGCGCCAGCAGCTTGGCCGGGGAGTATGGCTACACCTTC,CASSLAGEYGYTF
TRBJ2-5,NA,TRBV7-3,TRBD1,TGTGCCAGCAGCGAGGAACAGGGGGCCGAGACCCAGTACTTC,CASSEEQGAETQYF
TRBJ2-7,many,TRBV27,NA,TGTGCCACCCGGACAAACTCCTACGAGCAGTACTTC,CATRTNSYEQYF
TRBJ1-2,few,TRBV29-1,TRBD1,TGCAGCGCCGGGACAGGTCGGGCCTATGGCTACACCTTC,CSAGTGRAYGYTF
TRBJ2-7,NA,TRBV6-1,NA,TGTGCCAGCAGTGAAGACGGGAGACAGGTCTATCGCGAGCAGTACTTC,CASSEDGRQVYREQYF
TRBJ2-4,few,TRBV5-6,TRBD2,TGTGCCAGCAGCTTCGGGCTAGCGGGGCCAGCCTCCTACAATGAGCAGTACTTC,CASSFGLAGPASYNEQYF
TRBJ1-3,once,TRBV20-1,NA,TGCAGTGCCCCCCAGGGCTCTGGAAACACCATATATTTT,CSAPQGSGNTIYF
TRBJ2-1,NA,TRBV5-8,TRBD2,TGTGCCAGCAGCTTGGTTCTAGCGGGGGATCAGTTCTTC,CASSLVLAGDQFF
TRBJ2-7,many,TRBV9,TRBD1,TGTGCCAGCAGCGTAGCCCAGGGGGCATTTGAGCAGTACTTC,CASSVAQGAFEQYF
TRBJ2-1,NA,TRBV6-5,NA,TGTGCCAGCAGTTTCGATCACCGGGGTGAGCAGTTCTTC,CASSFDHRGEQFF
TRBJ2-3,few,TRBV20-1,NA,TGCAGTGCTAGAGATGGGGCAGATACGCAGTATTTT,CSARDGADTQYF
TRBJ1-2,many,TRBV29-1,NA,TGCAGCGCCCGGGACCCTCGTAGCCTAAGCTATGGCTACACCTTC,CSARDPRSLSYGYTF
TRBJ2-1,many,TRBV4-2,TRBD2,TGTGCCAGCAGCCAAGATCGGCTAGCGGGGGGGCATAATGAGCAGTTCTTC,CASSQDRLAGGHNEQFF
TRBJ2-6,NA,TRBV3-1,NA,TGTGCCAGCAGCCAAGAGTGGGGGTCCGGGGCCAACGTCCTGACTTTC,CASSQEWGSGANVLTF
TRBJ2-7,many,TRBV12-3/TRBV12-4,TRBD1,TGTGCCAGCAGTACAACCACAGGGGTCGGCGAGCAGTACTTC,CASSTTTGVGEQYF
TRBJ2-5,many,TRBV11-2,NA,TGTGCCAGCGCGTCAGAGCCGGGGGAGGAGACCCAGTACTTC,CASASEPGEETQYF
TRBJ2-1,many,TRBV6-5,NA,TGTGCCAGCAGTTACGGTAGGGGCCCCTACAATGAGCAGTTCTTC,CASSYGRGPYNEQFF
TRBJ2-7,many,TRBV7-3,TRBD1,TGTGCCAGCAGTGTGGGACCGGGACAGGGACAAGGAGAGCAGTACTTC,CASSVGPGQGQGEQYF
TRBJ2-3,NA,TRBV20-1,TRBD2,TGCAGTGCCATCCGGAGCGGGGGGGCGTCAGATACGCAGTATTTT,CSAIRSGGASDTQYF
TRBJ2-7,many,TRBV29-1,TRBD1,TGCAGCGGAACGACAGGGAGCTCCTACGAGCAGTACTTC,CSGTTGSSYEQYF
TRBJ2-7,NA,TRBV15,TRBD2,TGTGCCAGCAGTCGTACTAGCGGGAGCTCCTACGAGCAGTACTTC,CASSRTSGSSYEQYF
TRBJ2-5,many,TRBV7-9,NA,TGTGCCAGCAGCTCGCGCCTTCATGCGGGGCGGGAGACCCAGTACTTC,CASSSRLHAGRETQYF
TRBJ2-3,NA,TRBV27,TRBD2,TGTGCCAGCAAGACCGGAGAGGGGCAGCGGGGGGGCCCTACGCAGTATTTT,CASKTGEGQRGGPTQYF
TRBJ2-1,NA,TRBV4-1,NA,TGCGCCAGCAGCCAAGGAGCTGCCGGGACGATCTACAATGAGCAGTTCTTC,CASSQGAAGTIYNEQFF
TRBJ1-2,NA,TRBV20-1,TRBD1,TGCAGTGCTAGAGAGCCGGGACAGATGAACTATGGCTACACCTTC,CSAREPGQMNYGYTF
TRBJ1-2,few,TRBV28,TRBD1,TGTGCCAGCAGTTTACCCCTGACAGGGTTGAGCTACACCTTC,CASSLPLTGLSYTF
TRBJ1-5,NA,TRBV20-1,TRBD1,TGCAGTGCTAGCACAGACAGGGACAATCAGCCCCAGCATTTT,CSASTDRDNQPQHF
TRBJ2-5,many,TRBV28,TRBD2,TGTGCCAGCAACCAAGCCGGGACTAGCGGGGCGAGGGTGGAGACCCAGTACTTC,CASNQAGTSGARVETQYF
TRBJ1-5,few,TRBV28,NA,TGTGCCAGCAGATTTACGGGGGAGGGTCAGCCCCAGCATTTT,CASRFTGEGQPQHF
TRBJ2-1,NA,TRBV12-3/TRBV12-4,TRBD2,TGTGCCAGCAGTTTAATATCTAGCGGGGAAAATGAGCAGTTCTTC,CASSLISSGENEQFF